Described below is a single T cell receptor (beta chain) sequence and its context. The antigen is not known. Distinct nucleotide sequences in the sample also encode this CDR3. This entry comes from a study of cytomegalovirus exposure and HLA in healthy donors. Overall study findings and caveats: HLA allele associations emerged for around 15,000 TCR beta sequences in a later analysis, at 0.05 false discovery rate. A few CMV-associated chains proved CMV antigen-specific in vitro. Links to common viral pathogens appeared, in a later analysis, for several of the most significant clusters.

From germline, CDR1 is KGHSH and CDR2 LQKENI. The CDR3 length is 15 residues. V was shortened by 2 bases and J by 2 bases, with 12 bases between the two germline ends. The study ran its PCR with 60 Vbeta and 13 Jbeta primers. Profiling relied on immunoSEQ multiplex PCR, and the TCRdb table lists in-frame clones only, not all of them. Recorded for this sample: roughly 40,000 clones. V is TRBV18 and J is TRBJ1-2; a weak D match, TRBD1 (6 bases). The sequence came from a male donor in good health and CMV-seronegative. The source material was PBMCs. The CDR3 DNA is TGTGCCAGCTCACCAGTGCTACAGGGAAACTATGGCTACACCTTC. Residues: CASSPVLQGNYGYTF.